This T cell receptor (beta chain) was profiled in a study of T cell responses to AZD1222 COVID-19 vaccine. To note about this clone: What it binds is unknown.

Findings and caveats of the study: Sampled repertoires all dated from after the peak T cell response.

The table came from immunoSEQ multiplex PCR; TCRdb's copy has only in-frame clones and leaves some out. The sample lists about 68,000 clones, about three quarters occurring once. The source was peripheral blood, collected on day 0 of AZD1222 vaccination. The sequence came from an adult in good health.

This CDR3 reads CSVRTLTNYGYTF. The CDR3 DNA sequence: TGCAGCGTAAGGACACTCACTAACTATGGCTACACCTTC. This chain joins TRBV29-1 and TRBJ1-2; TRBD1 might be the D (5 bases). V lost 6 bases and J lost 0, with 11 bases in between. The CDR3 covers 13 residues. Germline V gene sequence: CDR1 SQVTM, CDR2 ANQGSEA.